This is a list of T cell receptor beta chains from one sample in a study of neurological immune-mediated disorders. TCRdb fed the 5' RACE reads into MiXCR, producing one record per CDR3 protein. The repertoire holds about 57,000 distinct CDR3 sequences, with about 10% as singletons. Material: PBMCs. The source of these receptors is a male donor with HTLV-1-associated myelopathy (HAM/TSP). CDR3s include the opening cysteine and the closing phenylalanine or tryptophan. A D gene is named only where the DNA matches it firmly. Only part of the rows carry a size: once, few, many, or a class if the clone is expanded.

TGCGCCAGCAGCATCGGACAGGGGTGGTCCGGGGAGCTGTTTTTT	CASSIGQGWSGELFF	many	TRBV5-1	TRBJ2-2	TRBD1
TGTGCCACCAGCAGAGCGGGGGGGTACAATGAGCAGTTCTTC	CATSRAGGYNEQFF	many	TRBV15	TRBJ2-1	TRBD2
TGTGCCAGCGCAAAGGGGGACAAGCTTTCACCCCTCCACTTT	CASAKGDKLSPLHF	many	TRBV12-3/TRBV12-4	TRBJ1-6	.
TGTGCCAGCAGTTCCTTAATTTTTCGAGATACGCAGTATTTT	CASSSLIFRDTQYF	many	TRBV27	TRBJ2-3	.
TGCGCCAGCAGCCAAGATGGGGGGTTTGGCTACACCTTC	CASSQDGGFGYTF	many	TRBV4-3	TRBJ1-2	.
TGCGCCAGCAGCGTTTTGGAAGGGAACACTGAAGCTTTCTTT	CASSVLEGNTEAFF	many	TRBV5-1	TRBJ1-1	.
TGCGCCAGCAGCCAACTGGGACTAGCGGGGAACAATGAGCAGTTCTTC	CASSQLGLAGNNEQFF	.	TRBV4-3	TRBJ2-1	TRBD2
TGTGCCAGCAGCCCGGGGGGAAGGTCCTACAATGAGCAGTTCTTC	CASSPGGRSYNEQFF	few	TRBV7-2	TRBJ2-1	TRBD2
TGTGCCAGCGGACCACGGGTTTCCTACGAGCAGTACTTC	CASGPRVSYEQYF	many	TRBV2	TRBJ2-7	.
TGTGCCAGCAGCTTGTGGGGCGCGAACACCTGGGAGCTGTCTTTT	CASSLWGANTWELSF	once	TRBV5-5	TRBJ2-2	.
TGTGCCAGCAGTTTAGAGGAAACAGATACGCAGTATTTT	CASSLEETDTQYF	many	TRBV12-3/TRBV12-4	TRBJ2-3	.
TGTGCCAGCATCCCCTCAGGGGGTCGCGAGCAGTACTTC	CASIPSGGREQYF	many	TRBV3-1	TRBJ2-7	TRBD1
TGTGCCAGCAGTTTATCGATCAGGCTAGCGGGGGGGTACGGTTTTAATGAGCAGTTCTTC	CASSLSIRLAGGYGFNEQFF	many	TRBV27	TRBJ2-1	TRBD2
TGTGCCAGCAGCCCCGATAGAACAGATACGCAGTATTTT	CASSPDRTDTQYF	medium-sized	TRBV7-9	TRBJ2-3	.
TGTGCCAGCAGCGACGACTTAGCGGGGGGAAGTACGCAGTATTTT	CASSDDLAGGSTQYF	many	TRBV5-6	TRBJ2-3	TRBD2
TGCGCCAGCAGCCGATTAGCGGGGTCCTCCTACAATGAGCAGTTCTTC	CASSRLAGSSYNEQFF	many	TRBV4-3	TRBJ2-1	TRBD2
TGTGCCAGCAGCTTTAGCAGGGGGGGCACAGATACGCAGTATTTT	CASSFSRGGTDTQYF	many	TRBV5-6	TRBJ2-3	.
TGTGCCAGCAGGTTCCGGGGGAGCTCCTATAATTCACCCCTCCACTTT	CASRFRGSSYNSPLHF	many	TRBV7-2	TRBJ1-6	.
TGTGCCAGCAGCCCAGGGGGAGGGAATGAGCAGTTCTTC	CASSPGGGNEQFF	many	TRBV27	TRBJ2-1	.
TGTGCCAGCAGCCCTAAGAGCCCGGGAAACACCATATATTTT	CASSPKSPGNTIYF	many	TRBV7-2	TRBJ1-3	.
TGTGCCAGCAGCATACTAGCGGGGGGTGGCGATACGCAGTATTTT	CASSILAGGGDTQYF	many	TRBV5-6	TRBJ2-3	TRBD2
TGCGCCAGCAGCCAATTTGACTCGGGAGACAATGAGCAGTTCTTC	CASSQFDSGDNEQFF	many	TRBV5-1	TRBJ2-1	.
TGCGCCAGCAGCTGGACAGACACCGGGGAGCTGTTTTTT	CASSWTDTGELFF	many	TRBV5-1	TRBJ2-2	.
TGCGCCAACAGCCCGGGGGGCACCCTCTCCTACGAGCAGTACTTC	CANSPGGTLSYEQYF	many	TRBV5-1	TRBJ2-7	.
TGCGCCAGCAGCTTGGCGGGGGAGCCGAACACTGAAGCTTTCTTT	CASSLAGEPNTEAFF	many	TRBV5-1	TRBJ1-1	.
TGCGCCAGCAGCTTATCAGGGGATAATTCACCCCTCCACTTT	CASSLSGDNSPLHF	many	TRBV5-1	TRBJ1-6	.
TGTGCCAGCAGCGCTAGGGGGGCCAGCTCTGGAAACACCATATATTTT	CASSARGASSGNTIYF	many	TRBV7-9	TRBJ1-3	.
TGCGCCAGCAGCTTGGAGGGACAAAATGAGCAGTTCTTC	CASSLEGQNEQFF	many	TRBV5-1	TRBJ2-1	.